This TCR beta chain was captured by sequencing in a study of T cells expressing NK-cell markers. TCRdb reprocessed the 5' RACE reads and keeps a single row for each CDR3 protein, giving no DNA. Its clone listing holds hundreds of thousands of distinct CDR3 sequences. CDR1 is SGHTA, CDR2 FQGNSA, per germline. The CDR3 length is 15 residues. The sample taken for sequencing was blood T cells: a sorted CD56 or NKG2C T cell subset, CD4+ or CD8+ T cells, or bulk PBMC T cells (not recorded which). The rearrangement uses TRBV7-2 and TRBJ1-2; TCRdb returns TRBD1, unconfirmable since there is no DNA. This TCR was sampled from a woman between 18 and 75 years old in good health. The CDR3 loop is CASSFRRTGDYGYTF.